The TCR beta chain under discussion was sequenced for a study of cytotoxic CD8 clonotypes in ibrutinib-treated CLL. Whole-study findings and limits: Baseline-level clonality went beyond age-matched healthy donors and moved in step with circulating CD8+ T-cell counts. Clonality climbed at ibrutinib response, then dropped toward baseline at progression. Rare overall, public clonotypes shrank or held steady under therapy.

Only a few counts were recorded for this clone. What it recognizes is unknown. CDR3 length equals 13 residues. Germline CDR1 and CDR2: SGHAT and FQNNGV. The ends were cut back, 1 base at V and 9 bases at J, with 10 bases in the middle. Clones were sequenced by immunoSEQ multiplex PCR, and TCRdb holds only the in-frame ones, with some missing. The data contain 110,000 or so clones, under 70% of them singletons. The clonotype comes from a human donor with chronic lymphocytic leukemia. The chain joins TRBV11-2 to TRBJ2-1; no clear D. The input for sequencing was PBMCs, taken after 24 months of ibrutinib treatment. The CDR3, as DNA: TGTGCCAGCAGCTTAGTGAACACCATTGAGCAGTTCTTC. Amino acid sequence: CASSLVNTIEQFF.